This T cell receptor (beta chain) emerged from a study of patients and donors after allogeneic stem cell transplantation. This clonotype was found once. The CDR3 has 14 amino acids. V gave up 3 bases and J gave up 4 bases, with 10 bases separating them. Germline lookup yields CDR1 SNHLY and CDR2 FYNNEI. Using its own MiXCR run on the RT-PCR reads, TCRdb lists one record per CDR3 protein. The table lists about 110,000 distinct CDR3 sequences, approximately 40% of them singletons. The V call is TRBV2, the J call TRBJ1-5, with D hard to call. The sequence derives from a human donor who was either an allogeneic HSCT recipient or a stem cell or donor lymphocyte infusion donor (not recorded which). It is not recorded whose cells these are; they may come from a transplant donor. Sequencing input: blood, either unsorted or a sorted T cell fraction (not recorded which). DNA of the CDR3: TGTGCCAGCAGTGAGGCAGGCACTAATCAGCCCCAGCATTTT. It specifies CASSEAGTNQPQHF.